These T cell receptor beta chains were read from a single sample in a study of OX40 agonist ivuxolimab in advanced cancers. TCRdb's copy holds only in-frame clones and misses some; the assay was immunoSEQ multiplex PCR. The table shows more than 75,000 clones, with about 88% occurring only once. Specimen: CD4+ or CD8+ T cells sorted from blood, collected in a trial of the OX40 agonist ivuxolimab. The receptors shown here come from an adult with an advanced solid tumor such as melanoma, head and neck, liver or kidney cancer. CDR3s leave out the opening cysteine and the closing phenylalanine or tryptophan.

v_call cdr3_aa
TRBV10-2 ASNGQGPTYEQY
TRBV30 AENRVRGTEAF
TRBV5-6 ASSLFGSGRTDTQY
TRBV4-2 ASSQDSGNTEAF
TRBV18 ASSLSESYNEQF
TRBV7-9 ASTIDRPALAKNIQY
TRBV14 ASSHRQGLGPYGYT
TRBV18 ASSPRTVAGGFNEQF
TRBV10-3 AISGTGNTIY
TRBV2 ASSGLRNTEAF
TRBV6-5 ASSYSGLAGRETQY
TRBV2 ASIGQDNEKLF
TRBV6-1 ASSEGRGDIQY
TRBV29-1 STLRQGKNEQF
TRBV5-8 ASSLGQQETQY
TRBV7-2 ASSLGTPGVQH
TRBV18 ASSPGQGTDTQY
TRBV18 ASSPPSGNYEQY
TRBV15 ATSRVPNTGANVLT
TRBV7-2 ASSGQGPPYNSPLH
TRBV7-2 ASSTGQGYEQY
TRBV7-2 ASSPREAYEQY
TRBV10-2 ASRDYTSGRTYEQY
TRBV5-5 ASSLLGSEQF
TRBV9 ASSASGLSNQPQH
TRBV7-9 ASSLRTSGDPVYNEQF
TRBV19 ASSIGLSAGGETQY
TRBV6-6 ASSYDAKGANVLT
TRBV19 ASKANFGWGTEAF
TRBV5-1 ASSWGGRMNTEAF
TRBV5-5 ASSPWTDLNYGYT
TRBV27 ASSSPRQGETQY
TRBV7-9 ASSPGHGNYGYT
TRBV7-2 ASSLVPRGGTDTQY
TRBV12-5 ASALRVAGLNEQF
TRBV5-1 ASSLQGAYEQY
TRBV14 ASSPLTSGEQF